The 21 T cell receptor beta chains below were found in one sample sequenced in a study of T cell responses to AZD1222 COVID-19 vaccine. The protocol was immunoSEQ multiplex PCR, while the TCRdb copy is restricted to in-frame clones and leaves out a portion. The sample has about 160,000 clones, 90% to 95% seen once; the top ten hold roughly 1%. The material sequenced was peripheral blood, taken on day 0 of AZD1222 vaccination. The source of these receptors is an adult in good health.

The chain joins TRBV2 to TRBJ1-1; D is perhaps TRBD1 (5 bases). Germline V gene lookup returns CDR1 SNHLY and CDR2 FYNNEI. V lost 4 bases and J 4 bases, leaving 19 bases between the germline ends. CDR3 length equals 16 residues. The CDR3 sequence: CASSGSLGVGGTEAFF. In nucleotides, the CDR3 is TGTGCCAGCAGTGGGTCTCTGGGGGTCGGAGGCACTGAAGCTTTCTTT. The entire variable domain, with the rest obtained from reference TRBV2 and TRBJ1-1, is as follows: EPEVTQTPSHQVTQMGQEVILRCVPISNHLYFYWYRQILGQKVEFLVSFYNNEISEKSEIFDDQFSVERPDGSNFTLKIRSTKLEDSAMYFCASSGSLGVGGTEAFFGQGTRLTVV.

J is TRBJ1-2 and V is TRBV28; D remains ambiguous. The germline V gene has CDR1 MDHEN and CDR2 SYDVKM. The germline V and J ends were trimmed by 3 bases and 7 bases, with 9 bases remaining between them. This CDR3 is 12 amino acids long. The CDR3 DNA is TGTGCCAGCAGTTTGGTCTCATCTGGCTACACCTTC. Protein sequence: CASSLVSSGYTF.

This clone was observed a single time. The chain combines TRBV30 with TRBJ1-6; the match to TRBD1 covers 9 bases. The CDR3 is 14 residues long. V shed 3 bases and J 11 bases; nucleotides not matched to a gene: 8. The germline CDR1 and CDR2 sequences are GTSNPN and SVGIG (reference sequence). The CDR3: CAWRGQGVRTPLHF. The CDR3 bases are TGTGCCTGGAGGGGACAGGGCGTCCGGACACCCCTCCACTTT.

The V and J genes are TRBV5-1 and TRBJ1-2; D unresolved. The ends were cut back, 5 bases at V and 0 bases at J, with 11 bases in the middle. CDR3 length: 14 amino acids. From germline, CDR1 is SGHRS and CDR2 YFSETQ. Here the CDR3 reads CASRSSLANYGYTF. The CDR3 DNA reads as TGCGCCAGCAGATCCTCACTAGCTAACTATGGCTACACCTTC.

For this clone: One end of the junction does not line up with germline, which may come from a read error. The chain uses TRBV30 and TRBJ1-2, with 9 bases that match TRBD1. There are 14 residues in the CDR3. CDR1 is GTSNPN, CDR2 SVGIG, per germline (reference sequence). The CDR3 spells CACITGGELYGYTF. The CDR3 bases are TGTGCCTGTATAACAGGGGGCGAATTATATGGCTACACCTTT.

The CDR3 sequence is CASSLFSDGEVVGNIQYF. Written as DNA, the CDR3 is TGTGCCAGCAGTTTATTTTCGGACGGTGAAGTGGTTGGAAACATTCAGTACTTC. The chain has TRBV28 and TRBJ2-4; D is ambiguous. Germline CDR1 reads MDHEN; CDR2 reads SYDVKM. V lost 1 base to trimming and J lost 6 bases, with 22 bases between them. The CDR3 length is 18 residues.

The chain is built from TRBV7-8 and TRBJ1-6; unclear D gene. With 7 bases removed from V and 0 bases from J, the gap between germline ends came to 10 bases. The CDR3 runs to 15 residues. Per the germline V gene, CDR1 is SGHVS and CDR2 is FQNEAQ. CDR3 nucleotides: TGTGCCAGCACCCAAGAGTACTCCTATAATTCACCCCTCCACTTT. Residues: CASTQEYSYNSPLHF.

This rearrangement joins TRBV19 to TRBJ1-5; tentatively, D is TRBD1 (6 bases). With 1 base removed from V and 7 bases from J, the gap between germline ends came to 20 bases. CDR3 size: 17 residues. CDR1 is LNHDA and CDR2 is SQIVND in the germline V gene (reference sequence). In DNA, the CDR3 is TGTGCCAGTAGTATAGCAAACAGGGCGGTAGCGAGGCAGCCCCAGCATTTT. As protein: CASSIANRAVARQPQHF. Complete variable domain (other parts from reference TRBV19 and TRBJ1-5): DGGITQSPKYLFRKEGQNVTLSCEQNLNHDAMYWYRQDPGQGLRLIYYSQIVNDFQKGDIAEGYSVSREKKESFPLTVTSAQKNPTAFYLCASSIANRAVARQPQHFGDGTRLSIL.

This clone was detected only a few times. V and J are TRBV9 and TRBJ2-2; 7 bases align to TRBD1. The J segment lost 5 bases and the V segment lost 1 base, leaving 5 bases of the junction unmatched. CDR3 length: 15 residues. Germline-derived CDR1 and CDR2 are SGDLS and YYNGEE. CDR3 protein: CASSVYDRVTGELFF. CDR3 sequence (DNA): TGTGCCAGCAGCGTATACGACAGGGTAACCGGGGAGCTGTTTTTT. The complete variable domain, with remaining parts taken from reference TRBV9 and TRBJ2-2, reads DSGVTQTPKHLITATGQRVTLRCSPRSGDLSVYWYQQSLDQGLQFLIQYYNGEERAKGNILERFSAQQFPDLHSELNLSSLELGDSALYFCASSVYDRVTGELFFGEGSRLTVL.

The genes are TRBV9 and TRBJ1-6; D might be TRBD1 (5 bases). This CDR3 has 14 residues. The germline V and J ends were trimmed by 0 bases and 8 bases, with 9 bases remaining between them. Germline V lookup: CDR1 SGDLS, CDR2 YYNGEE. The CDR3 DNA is TGTGCCAGCAGCGTAGCGGGGCCGGATTCACCCCTCCACTTT. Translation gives CASSVAGPDSPLHF.

The DNA of the CDR3 is TGTGCCACCCAGGGGACAGCATACAATGAGCAGTTCTTC. Translated: CATQGTAYNEQFF. The chain employs TRBV10-3 and TRBJ2-1; 7 bases line up with TRBD1. The trim removed 10 bases at V and 4 bases at J, leaving 7 bases unmatched. CDR3 length: 13 residues. CDR1 ENHRY and CDR2 SYGVKD come from the germline V gene.

The CDR3 reads CASSVDLGNTEAFF. The CDR3 DNA sequence: TGTGCCAGCAGCGTAGATCTGGGAAACACTGAAGCTTTCTTT. The chain combines TRBV9 with TRBJ1-1; no reliable D call. CDR3 length: 14 amino acids. V was shortened by 0 bases and J by 2 bases, with 8 bases between the two germline ends. The germline V gene has CDR1 SGDLS and CDR2 YYNGEE. Full variable domain (outside the CDR3, taken from reference TRBV9 and TRBJ1-1): DSGVTQTPKHLITATGQRVTLRCSPRSGDLSVYWYQQSLDQGLQFLIQYYNGEERAKGNILERFSAQQFPDLHSELNLSSLELGDSALYFCASSVDLGNTEAFFGQGTRLTVV.

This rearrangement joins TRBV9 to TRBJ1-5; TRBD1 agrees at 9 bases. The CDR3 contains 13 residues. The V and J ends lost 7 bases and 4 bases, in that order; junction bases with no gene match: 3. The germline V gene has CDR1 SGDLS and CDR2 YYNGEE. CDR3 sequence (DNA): TGTGCCAGCGGGACAGGGCTTAATCAGCCCCAGCATTTT. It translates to CASGTGLNQPQHF.

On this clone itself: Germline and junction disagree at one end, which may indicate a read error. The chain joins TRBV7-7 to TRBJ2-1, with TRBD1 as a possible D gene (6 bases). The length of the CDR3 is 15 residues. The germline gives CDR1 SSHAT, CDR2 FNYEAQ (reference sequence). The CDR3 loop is CASSLSEGVLNEQFF. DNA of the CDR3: TGTGCTAGCAGCTTATCTGAGGGGGTTTTGAATGAGCAGTTCTTC.

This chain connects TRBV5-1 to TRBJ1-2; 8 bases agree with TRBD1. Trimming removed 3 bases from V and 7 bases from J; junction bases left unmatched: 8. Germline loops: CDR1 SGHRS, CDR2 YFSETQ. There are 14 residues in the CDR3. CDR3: CASSSIDRGGGYTF. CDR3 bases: TGCGCCAGCAGCTCTATTGACAGGGGAGGTGGCTACACCTTC.

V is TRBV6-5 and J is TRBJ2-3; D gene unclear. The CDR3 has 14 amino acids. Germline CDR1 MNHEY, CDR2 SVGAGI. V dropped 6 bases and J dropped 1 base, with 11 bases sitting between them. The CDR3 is CASRQTRRTDTQYF. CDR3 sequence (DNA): TGTGCCAGCAGGCAAACTCGACGCACAGATACGCAGTATTTT.

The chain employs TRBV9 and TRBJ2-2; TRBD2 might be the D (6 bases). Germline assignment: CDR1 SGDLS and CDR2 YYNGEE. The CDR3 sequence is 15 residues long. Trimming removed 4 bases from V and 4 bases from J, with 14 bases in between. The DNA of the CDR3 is TGTGCCAGCAGCCAGAGGATCGGGGGCACCGGGGAGCTGTTTTTT. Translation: CASSQRIGGTGELFF.

The CDR3: CAWSVAGELFF. The CDR3 DNA sequence: TGTGCCTGGAGTGTGGCCGGGGAGCTGTTTTTT. This chain joins TRBV30 and TRBJ2-2; D gene uncertain. Trimming removed 0 bases at V and 6 bases at J, with 2 bases between. There are 11 residues in the CDR3. Germline V gene lookup returns CDR1 GTSNPN and CDR2 SVGIG (reference sequence).

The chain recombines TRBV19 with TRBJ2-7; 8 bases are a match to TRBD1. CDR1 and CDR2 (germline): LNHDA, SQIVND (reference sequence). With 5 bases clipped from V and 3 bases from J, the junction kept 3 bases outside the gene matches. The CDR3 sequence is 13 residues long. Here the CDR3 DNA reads TGTGCCAGTAGTTCGACAGGGGTCTACGAGCAGTACTTC. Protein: CASSSTGVYEQYF.

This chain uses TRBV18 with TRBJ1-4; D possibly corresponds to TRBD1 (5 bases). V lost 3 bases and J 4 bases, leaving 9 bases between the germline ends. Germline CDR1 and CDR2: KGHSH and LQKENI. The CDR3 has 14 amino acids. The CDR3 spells CASSPGGVNEKLFF. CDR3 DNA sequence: TGTGCCAGCTCACCGGGAGGGGTTAATGAAAAACTGTTTTTT.

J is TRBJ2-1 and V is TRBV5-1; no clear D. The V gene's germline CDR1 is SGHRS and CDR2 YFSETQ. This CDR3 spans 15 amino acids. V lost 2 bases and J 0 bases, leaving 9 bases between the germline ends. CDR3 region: CASSLGMSSYNEQFF. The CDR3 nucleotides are TGCGCCAGCAGCTTAGGGATGAGCTCCTACAATGAGCAGTTCTTC.